This T cell receptor (beta chain) derives from a study of blood T cell repertoires in COVID-19. Here immunoSEQ multiplex PCR was the method, and the copy in TCRdb shows in-frame clones only, minus some. In the table there are approximately 400,000 clones, about 88% of which are singletons. The study drew participants aged about 18 to 89 years from under 30 US areas. Germline CDR1 and CDR2: MNHEY and SMNVEV (reference sequence). The CDR3 contains 16 residues. The germline V and J ends were trimmed by 5 bases and 0 bases, with 14 bases remaining between them. This TCR was sampled from a woman in her late teens or twenties who had recovered from COVID-19. The specimen was PBMCs or T cells enriched from blood (not recorded which). The chain joins TRBV27 to TRBJ2-1; maybe TRBD1 (6 bases). The CDR3 loop reads CASSPWTESSYNEQFF. In DNA form, the CDR3 reads TGTGCCAGCAGTCCGTGGACAGAGAGCTCCTACAATGAGCAGTTCTTC.